The subject of this entry is one T cell receptor (beta chain). Its antigen is unidentified. Reverse transcription of all isolated RNA meant that expressed TCRB transcripts were sequenced. The repertoire was sequenced with immunoSEQ multiplex PCR; TCRdb's copy has only in-frame clones and lacks some. The sample contains fewer than 900,000 clones, roughly 15% of which appear only once. The data were taken from a study of beta chain features in type 1 diabetes. A single heparinised draw of 95 to 150 mL on average was taken per donor. Each sorted fraction was over 98% pure. Per the germline V gene, CDR1 is MNHEY and CDR2 is SMNVEV (reference sequence). The CDR3 loop spans 13 amino acids. With 7 bases removed from V and 3 bases from J, the gap between germline ends came to 10 bases. Notes on the study in general: There was a moderate but significant shortening of TCRB CDR3s in all four CD4+ subsets of Type 1 diabetes patients. TCRB repertoires of naive, central memory and Treg cells appeared more similar among patients than among healthy donors.

The specimen was naive CD4+ T cells from blood. This TCR came from a woman aged 18-35 years in good health. The chain links TRBV27 to TRBJ2-1; the D gene could be TRBD1 or TRBD2 (5 bases each). The CDR3 DNA sequence: TGTGCCAGCAAGAGGGGAAACTACAATGAGCAGTTCTTC. Residues: CASKRGNYNEQFF.